This TCR beta chain was obtained from a study of tumor-infiltrating lymphocytes in localized non-small cell lung cancer. Background on the study: Several tumor histologies, both smoking statuses, and some post-neoadjuvant chemotherapy samples were included. Resected tumor was paired with non-adjacent uninvolved lung from the same patient. Study-level points and caveats: Immunotypes IM1 and IM2 had similar TCR-derived T-cell fractions. Available tissue quantity limited TCR sequencing to a patient subset.

TCRdb's copy holds only in-frame clones and misses some; the assay was immunoSEQ multiplex PCR. The table has 13,000 to 15,000 clones, less than 75% seen once. The junction had 10 bases not matched to a gene; V was cut back by 7 bases and J by 4 bases. The germline CDR1 and CDR2 sequences are SQVTM and ANQGSEA. CDR3 size: 14 residues. This clone is a singleton in its sample. The antigen is unknown. The TCR comes from a human donor with non-small cell lung cancer. The sequencing input was uninvolved lung tissue not adjacent to the tumor. J is TRBJ1-2 and V is TRBV29-1, with 9 bases lining up with TRBD1. This chain's CDR3 is CSAARDRASYGYTF. The CDR3 DNA reads as TGCAGCGCGGCCCGGGACAGGGCTTCCTATGGCTACACCTTC.